The 4 T cell receptor beta chains below come from one sample, sequenced in a study of cytomegalovirus exposure and HLA in healthy donors. PCR involved 60 Vbeta and 13 Jbeta primers. Measured with immunoSEQ multiplex PCR; TCRdb has only the in-frame clones, and not every one. The data show just over 150,000 clones, 70% to 85% seen once. Sequenced material: PBMCs. These receptor sequences come from a woman between 45 and 65 years old in good health and CMV-seropositive.

The V gene is TRBV7-8, the J gene TRBJ1-2, with TRBD1 as a possible D gene (5 bases). Germline lookup yields CDR1 SGHVS and CDR2 FQNEAQ. This CDR3 has 16 amino acids. V dropped 3 bases and J dropped 2 bases, with 16 bases sitting between them. CDR3 coding DNA: TGTGCCAGCAGCTTGCAAATCACAGGAGAAAACTATGGCTACACCTTC. It encodes CASSLQITGENYGYTF.

The genes are TRBV19 and TRBJ1-2; D unresolved. The CDR3 extends over 14 amino acids. Germline V lookup: CDR1 LNHDA, CDR2 SQIVND (reference sequence). The V end lost 5 bases, the J end lost 3 bases, and 13 bases lay between the germline ends. CDR3 residues: CASSPPTPYYGYTF. The CDR3 bases are TGTGCCAGTAGTCCCCCCACACCCTACTATGGCTACACCTTC.

This clone was picked up one time. The chain carries TRBV6-6 and TRBJ2-7, with a possible D match to TRBD1 (5 bases). The germline V gene has CDR1 MNHNY and CDR2 SVGAGI (reference sequence). Trimming shortened V by 5 bases and J by 5 bases, and 10 bases separated the two germline ends. The CDR3 runs to 12 residues. The CDR3 DNA reads TGTGCCAGCAGTCCCCTAGGGGACGAGCAGTACTTC. This encodes CASSPLGDEQYF.

This chain links TRBV7-9 with TRBJ2-1; D possibly corresponds to TRBD2 (6 bases). The germline V gene has CDR1 SEHNR and CDR2 FQNEAQ (reference sequence). The CDR3 totals 15 residues. Between the trimmed V and J ends, which lost 2 bases and 1 base, there was a span of 9 bases. As DNA, the CDR3 is TGTGCCAGCAGCTTATTGGAGGGTTCCTACAATGAGCAGTTCTTC. Amino acids: CASSLLEGSYNEQFF.